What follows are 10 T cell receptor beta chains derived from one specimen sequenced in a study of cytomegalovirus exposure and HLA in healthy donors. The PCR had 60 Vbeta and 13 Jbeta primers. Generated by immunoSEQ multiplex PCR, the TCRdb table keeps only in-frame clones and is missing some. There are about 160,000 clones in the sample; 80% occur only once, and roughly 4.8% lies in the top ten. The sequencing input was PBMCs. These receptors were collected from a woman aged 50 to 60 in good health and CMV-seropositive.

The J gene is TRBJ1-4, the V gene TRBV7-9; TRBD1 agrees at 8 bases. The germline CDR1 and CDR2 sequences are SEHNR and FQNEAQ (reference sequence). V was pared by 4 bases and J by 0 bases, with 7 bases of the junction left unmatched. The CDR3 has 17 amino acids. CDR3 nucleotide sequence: TGTGCCAGCAGCTCCACAGGGGGTTACGCAACTAATGAAAAACTGTTTTTT. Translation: CASSSTGGYATNEKLFF.

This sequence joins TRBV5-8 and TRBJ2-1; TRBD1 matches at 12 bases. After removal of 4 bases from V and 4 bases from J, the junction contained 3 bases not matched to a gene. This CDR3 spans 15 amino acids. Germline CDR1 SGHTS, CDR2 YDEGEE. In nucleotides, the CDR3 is TGTGCCAGCAGCACGGGACAGGGGGCGTACAATGAGCAGTTCTTC. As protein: CASSTGQGAYNEQFF.

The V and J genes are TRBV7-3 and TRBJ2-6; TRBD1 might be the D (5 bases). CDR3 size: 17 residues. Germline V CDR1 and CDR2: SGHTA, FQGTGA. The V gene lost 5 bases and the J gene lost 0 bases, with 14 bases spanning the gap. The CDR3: CASSPDSWRSGANVLTF. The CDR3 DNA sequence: TGTGCCAGCAGCCCCGACAGCTGGCGCTCTGGGGCCAACGTCCTGACTTTC.

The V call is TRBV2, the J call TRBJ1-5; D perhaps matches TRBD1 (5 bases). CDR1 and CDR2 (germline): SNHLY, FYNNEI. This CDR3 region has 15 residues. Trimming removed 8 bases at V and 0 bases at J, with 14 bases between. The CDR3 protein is CASSPETDSNQPQHF. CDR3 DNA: TGTGCCAGCTCCCCAGAGACAGATAGCAATCAGCCCCAGCATTTT.

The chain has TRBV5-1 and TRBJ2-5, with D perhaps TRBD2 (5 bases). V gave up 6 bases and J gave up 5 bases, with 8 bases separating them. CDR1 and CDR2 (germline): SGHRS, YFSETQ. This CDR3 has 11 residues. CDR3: CASKEVETQYF. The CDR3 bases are TGCGCCAGCAAGGAGGTCGAGACCCAGTACTTC.

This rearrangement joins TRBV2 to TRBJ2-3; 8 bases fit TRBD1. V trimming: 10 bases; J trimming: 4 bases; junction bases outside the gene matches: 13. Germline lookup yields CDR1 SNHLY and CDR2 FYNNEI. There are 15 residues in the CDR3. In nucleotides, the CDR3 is TGTGCCACTTCTGGGGGGAGGACAGGGCCAGATACGCAGTATTTT. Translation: CATSGGRTGPDTQYF. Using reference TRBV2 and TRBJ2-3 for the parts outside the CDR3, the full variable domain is EPEVTQTPSHQVTQMGQEVILRCVPISNHLYFYWYRQILGQKVEFLVSFYNNEISEKSEIFDDQFSVERPDGSNFTLKIRSTKLEDSAMYFCATSGGRTGPDTQYFGPGTRLTVL.

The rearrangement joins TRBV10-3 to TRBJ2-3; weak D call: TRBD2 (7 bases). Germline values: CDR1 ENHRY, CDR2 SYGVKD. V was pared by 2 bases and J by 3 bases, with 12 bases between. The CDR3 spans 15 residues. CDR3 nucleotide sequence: TGTGCCATCAGTGAGAGGGGGGGGCAGACAGATACGCAGTATTTT. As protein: CAISERGGQTDTQYF.

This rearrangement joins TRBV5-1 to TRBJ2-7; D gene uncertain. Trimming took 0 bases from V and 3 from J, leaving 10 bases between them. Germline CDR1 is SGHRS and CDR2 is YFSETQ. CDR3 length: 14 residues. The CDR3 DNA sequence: TGCGCCAGCAGCTTGGAGGCGAACTACTACGAGCAGTACTTC. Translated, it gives CASSLEANYYEQYF.

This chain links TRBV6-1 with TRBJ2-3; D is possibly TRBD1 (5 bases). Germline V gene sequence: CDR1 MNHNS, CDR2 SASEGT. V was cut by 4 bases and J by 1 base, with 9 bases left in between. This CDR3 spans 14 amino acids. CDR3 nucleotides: TGTGCCAGCAGTGGCTTGACAGGCACAGATACGCAGTATTTT. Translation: CASSGLTGTDTQYF.

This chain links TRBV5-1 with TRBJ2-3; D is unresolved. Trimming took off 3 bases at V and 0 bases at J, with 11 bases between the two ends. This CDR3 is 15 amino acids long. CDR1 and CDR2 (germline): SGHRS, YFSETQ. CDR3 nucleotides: TGCGCCAGCAGCTCGACTGGGTCTAGCACAGATACGCAGTATTTT. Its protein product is CASSSTGSSTDTQYF.